Listed below are T cell receptor beta chains from one sample, sequenced in a study of blood T cell repertoires in COVID-19. Sequenced by immunoSEQ multiplex PCR; TCRdb stores in-frame clones only, minus some. The sample has approximately 170,000 clones, 70% to 85% seen once; the top ten hold less than 8%. The specimen was peripheral blood. Receptors were obtained from a man aged 80 or over with COVID-19, enrolled during active disease. Both conserved end residues are part of each CDR3. The D gene is left open where the match is weak. Size values are once, few and many counts, or a class for expanded clones, and some rows have none.

CDR3 DNA | CDR3 protein | D gene | J gene | V gene | clone size
TGTGCCACCAGGGACAGGGCGAACCAAGAGACCCAGTACTTC | CATRDRANQETQYF | TRBD1 | TRBJ2-5 | TRBV19 | -
TGTGCCAGCAGCCTAGCAGGGTTCACAGATACGCAGTATTTT | CASSLAGFTDTQYF | - | TRBJ2-3 | TRBV11-3 | -
TGTGCTAGTGGTGCGGGGGTTAGCACAGATACGCAGTATTTT | CASGAGVSTDTQYF | TRBD2 | TRBJ2-3 | TRBV12-5 | -
TGTGCCAGCAGCTTAGGCGGTAACTATGGCTACACCTTC | CASSLGGNYGYTF | - | TRBJ1-2 | TRBV7-8 | -
TGTGCCAGCAGCTCAGATAGCAATCAGCCCCAGCATTTT | CASSSDSNQPQHF | - | TRBJ1-5 | TRBV7-9 | -
TGTGCCAGCTCACTCAACAGGGGAAGGGCCACTGAAGCTTTCTTT | CASSLNRGRATEAFF | TRBD1 | TRBJ1-1 | TRBV18 | -
TGTGCCAGCTCACCTCTTGTTACAGATACGCAGTATTTT | CASSPLVTDTQYF | - | TRBJ2-3 | TRBV18 | -
TGCGCCAGCAGCACCGGGGGGACGGAGACCCAGTACTTC | CASSTGGTETQYF | TRBD2 | TRBJ2-5 | TRBV5-1 | -
TGTGCCAGCTCGTCCGGTCTGAACACTGAAGCTTTCTTT | CASSSGLNTEAFF | - | TRBJ1-1 | TRBV18 | -
TGTGCCAGCAGCTTAGGAGGGAGCTCCTATAATTCACCCCTCCACTTT | CASSLGGSSYNSPLHF | - | TRBJ1-6 | TRBV7-9 | -
TGTGCCAGCAGTTTTTGGGGCGGGGGGGCCGAGGAGACCCAGTACTTC | CASSFWGGGAEETQYF | TRBD2 | TRBJ2-5 | TRBV27 | -
TGCGCCAGCAGCTGGGCAGCGGCGGGAGGAAACACCATATATTTT | CASSWAAAGGNTIYF | - | TRBJ1-3 | TRBV5-1 | few
TGTGCCAGCAGGTCGACAGGGAGTGGAGAAAAACTGTTTTTT | CASRSTGSGEKLFF | TRBD1 | TRBJ1-4 | TRBV27 | -
TGTGCCAGCAGTGCACTTTCCCCTAGCTCCTACAATGAGCAGTTCTTC | CASSALSPSSYNEQFF | - | TRBJ2-1 | TRBV28 | -
TGTGCCAGCAGCAGCGCAGGGGGCAATGAGCAGTTCTTC | CASSSAGGNEQFF | TRBD1 | TRBJ2-1 | TRBV6-5 | -